Shown below are 30 T cell receptor beta chains from a single sample sequenced in a study of shared clonotypes between healthy human individuals (dated by TCRdb to about 2020). Library preparation used the immunoSEQ multiplex PCR assay. TCRdb provides this immuneACCESS table in a form limited to in-frame rearrangements. Some clones are lacking; in checked studies, under half of them reflect an unresolved V gene, and why the rest are absent is not known. The sample has some 2,100,000 clones on record, 90% to 97% of them singletons. The ten top clones hold over 0.1% of the sample. The specimen sequenced was naive CD4+ T cells sorted from blood. Sample cell subset or site, as interpreted from the label and publication: CD45RA+ positively selected. All receptors come from a man in his late teens or twenties in good health.

This chain uses TRBV6-6 with TRBJ1-3; no definite D call. The CDR3 is 12 residues long. In germline, CDR1 is MNHNY, CDR2 SVGAGI (reference sequence). Here the CDR3 reads CATDAGKDTIYF. The CDR3 region has the DNA TGTGCTACAGACGCGGGGAAGGACACCATATATTTT.

The chain links TRBV29-1 to TRBJ1-1, with D uncertain. V dropped 1 base and J dropped 1 base, with 10 bases sitting between them. The CDR3 covers 14 residues. In germline, CDR1 is SQVTM, CDR2 ANQGSEA. The CDR3 spells CSVEAGLQNTEAFF. The CDR3 DNA follows: TGCAGCGTTGAAGCCGGACTGCAGAACACTGAAGCTTTCTTT.

The rearrangement joins TRBV5-4 to TRBJ2-2; 7 nucleotides line up with TRBD1. Per germline, CDR1 SGHNT and CDR2 YYREEE (reference sequence). Trimming took 2 bases from V and 7 from J; bases not matched to a gene: 11. This CDR3 region has 16 residues. The CDR3 nucleotides read TGTGCCAGCAGCTTTTTATCACAGGGGTTCAACGGGGAGCTGTTTTTT. This codes for CASSFLSQGFNGELFF. The variable domain in full, completed from reference TRBV5-4 and TRBJ2-2, reads ETGVTQSPTHLIKTRGQQVTLRCSSQSGHNTVSWYQQALGQGPQFIFQYYREEENGRGNFPPRFSGLQFPNYSSELNVNALELDDSALYLCASSFLSQGFNGELFFGEGSRLTVL.

The chain joins TRBV28 to TRBJ1-5; the D gene is possibly TRBD1 (5 bases). V was pared by 10 bases and J by 6 bases, with 13 bases between. The CDR3 sequence is 12 residues long. Looked up from germline, CDR1 is MDHEN and CDR2 is SYDVKM. The CDR3 protein is CATGGVGQPQHF. CDR3 DNA sequence: TGTGCCACGGGGGGAGTAGGTCAGCCCCAGCATTTT. Complete variable domain (other parts from reference TRBV28 and TRBJ1-5): DVKVTQSSRYLVKRTGEKVFLECVQDMDHENMFWYRQDPGLGLRLIYFSYDVKMKEKGDIPEGYSVSREKKERFSLILESASTNQTSMYLCATGGVGQPQHFGDGTRLSIL.

J is TRBJ2-7 and V is TRBV11-2; TRBD1 is a possible D gene (5 bases). Germline assignment: CDR1 SGHAT and CDR2 FQNNGV. V lost 2 bases and J lost 0, with 11 bases in between. The CDR3 is 15 residues long. CDR3 residues: CASSLIQGSSYEQYF. CDR3 nucleotide sequence: TGTGCCAGCAGCTTAATCCAGGGATCCTCCTACGAGCAGTACTTC.

Note on this clone: Being one base from a much bigger clone, this may be a read error. The CDR3 region has the DNA TGCGCCAGCAGCTTGACAGGGGTCTCCTACGAGCAGTACTTC. Its protein is CASSLTGVSYEQYF. The chain is built from TRBV5-1 and TRBJ2-7; TRBD1 agrees at 7 bases. Trimming removed 1 base from V and 0 bases from J; junction bases left unmatched: 1. The CDR3 extends over 14 amino acids. CDR1 and CDR2 (germline): SGHRS, YFSETQ.

The chain couples TRBV11-3 to TRBJ2-1, with D maybe TRBD2 (6 bases). Looked up from germline, CDR1 is SGHNT and CDR2 is YENEEA. The CDR3 consists of 12 residues. The V gene lost 4 bases and the J gene lost 12 bases, with 13 bases spanning the gap. This CDR3 reads CASSSLSGGQFF. The CDR3 DNA is TGTGCCAGCAGCTCCTTATCCGGGGGGCAGTTCTTC.

The chain combines TRBV19 with TRBJ1-3; 8 positions match TRBD1. This CDR3 spans 14 amino acids. V lost 7 bases and J lost 4; bases outside the gene matches: 6. Germline CDR1 is LNHDA and CDR2 is SQIVND (reference sequence). CDR3 in DNA: TGTGCCAGTACCCCGACAGGGGTCGGAAACACCATATATTTT. It translates to CASTPTGVGNTIYF.

CDR3 region: CASSEANSYEQYF. As DNA, the CDR3 is TGTGCCAGCAGTGAAGCCAATTCTTACGAGCAGTACTTC. The chain joins TRBV25-1 to TRBJ2-7; D unclear. The germline V gene has CDR1 MGHDK and CDR2 SYGVNS. This CDR3 is 13 amino acids long. Trimming shortened V by 2 bases and J by 4 bases, and 9 bases separated the two germline ends.

Remarks on this clone: The same CDR3 arises from other DNA sequences in this sample as well. This rearrangement joins TRBV5-1 to TRBJ2-7; 9 nucleotides agree with TRBD1. Looked up from germline, CDR1 is SGHRS and CDR2 is YFSETQ. J gave up 1 base and V 6 bases, and 5 bases lay outside the gene matches. The CDR3 is made up of 14 amino acids. CDR3 protein: CASTPGQGSYEQYF. The CDR3 nucleotides are TGCGCCAGCACCCCGGGACAGGGTTCCTACGAGCAGTACTTC.

The CDR3 region has the DNA TGTGCCAGCTCACCCTCCGGGACACCCCAAGAGACCCAGTACTTC. As protein: CASSPSGTPQETQYF. The chain employs TRBV18 and TRBJ2-5; tentative D call: TRBD1 (6 bases). The CDR3 runs 15 residues. CDR1 and CDR2 (germline): KGHSH, LQKENI. Between the trimmed V and J ends, which lost 3 bases and 1 base, there was a span of 12 bases.

The rearrangement uses TRBV6-5 and TRBJ1-1, with 8 bases lining up with TRBD1. The CDR3 extends over 14 amino acids. CDR1 and CDR2 (germline): MNHEY, SVGAGI. Germline trimming cut 7 bases from V and 9 bases from J; bases unmatched to any gene: 13. The DNA of the CDR3 is TGTGCCAGCACCCTCGACAGGGGAGCGTCTAAAGCTTTCTTT. It is translated as CASTLDRGASKAFF.

Regarding this clone: Other DNA sequences in this sample translate to the same CDR3. This chain links TRBV9 with TRBJ2-3; D not resolved. V lost 3 bases to trimming and J lost 0 bases, with 8 bases between them. Germline-derived CDR1 and CDR2 are SGDLS and YYNGEE. The CDR3 sequence is 14 residues long. In nucleotides, the CDR3 is TGTGCCAGCAGCGCACGGTCTAGCACAGATACGCAGTATTTT. Residues: CASSARSSTDTQYF. The full variable domain, completed using reference TRBV9 and TRBJ2-3, is DSGVTQTPKHLITATGQRVTLRCSPRSGDLSVYWYQQSLDQGLQFLIQYYNGEERAKGNILERFSAQQFPDLHSELNLSSLELGDSALYFCASSARSSTDTQYFGPGTRLTVL.

In DNA form, the CDR3 reads TGTGCCAGCAGTTATTCCGGGGCCCAGAACACTGAAGCTTTCTTT. It yields the protein CASSYSGAQNTEAFF. The rearrangement joins TRBV6-6 to TRBJ1-1, with a tentative D call TRBD1 (5 bases). CDR1 is MNHNY and CDR2 is SVGAGI in the germline V gene (reference sequence). Trimming took 3 bases from V and 1 from J, leaving 12 bases between them. The CDR3 extends over 15 amino acids.

This chain links TRBV30 with TRBJ1-3, with D possibly TRBD1 on 5 matching bases. Looked up from germline, CDR1 is GTSNPN and CDR2 is SVGIG (reference sequence). V was pared by 2 bases and J by 0 bases, with 14 bases between. The CDR3 loop spans 16 amino acids. Here the CDR3 DNA reads TGTGCCTGGAGTCGACAGAGGTCTATCTCTGGAAACACCATATATTTT. It specifies CAWSRQRSISGNTIYF. The variable domain in full, with the rest retrieved from reference TRBV30 and TRBJ1-3, is SQTIHQWPATLVQPVGSPLSLECTVEGTSNPNLYWYRQAAGRGLQLLFYSVGIGQISSEVPQNLSASRPQDRQFILSSKKLLLSDSGFYLCAWSRQRSISGNTIYFGEGSWLTVV.

The genes are TRBV5-4 and TRBJ2-3; D remains ambiguous. Trimming took off 0 bases at V and 6 bases at J, with 11 bases between the two ends. This CDR3 contains 14 residues. Germline V lookup: CDR1 SGHNT, CDR2 YYREEE (reference sequence). The CDR3 coding sequence is TGTGCCAGCAGCTTGGAAGGTAGCTTGGATACGCAGTATTTT. Protein product: CASSLEGSLDTQYF. Combining the CDR3 with reference TRBV5-4 and TRBJ2-3 gives the whole variable domain ETGVTQSPTHLIKTRGQQVTLRCSSQSGHNTVSWYQQALGQGPQFIFQYYREEENGRGNFPPRFSGLQFPNYSSELNVNALELDDSALYLCASSLEGSLDTQYFGPGTRLTVL.

V gene TRBV29-1 combines with J gene TRBJ2-3, with D possibly matching TRBD2 (5 bases). V was trimmed by 0 bases and J by 2 bases, leaving 9 bases between them. This CDR3 region has 14 residues. Germline lookup yields CDR1 SQVTM and CDR2 ANQGSEA. The CDR3 nucleotides read TGCAGCGTTGAAGATATGGGAGCCACAGATACGCAGTATTTT. Translated, it gives CSVEDMGATDTQYF.

This sequence joins TRBV7-9 and TRBJ2-5; D not resolved. The CDR3 consists of 14 residues. Trimming took off 0 bases at V and 3 bases at J, with 8 bases between the two ends. Germline CDR1 SEHNR, CDR2 FQNEAQ (reference sequence). CDR3 region: CASSLASRKETQYF. The CDR3 nucleotides read TGTGCCAGCAGCTTAGCGTCCAGAAAAGAGACCCAGTACTTC.

The chain is built from TRBV10-3 and TRBJ1-2; weak D call: TRBD1 (6 bases). The germline V gene has CDR1 ENHRY and CDR2 SYGVKD. The CDR3 runs to 15 residues. Trimming removed 4 bases at V and 6 bases at J, with 18 bases between. CDR3 in DNA: TGTGCCATCAGTGGCGGTTTTCAGGGGAACAATGGCTACACCTTC. Translation gives CAISGGFQGNNGYTF.

The chain recombines TRBV2 with TRBJ1-5, with D perhaps matching TRBD1 (5 bases). Per the germline V gene, CDR1 is SNHLY and CDR2 is FYNNEI. This CDR3 contains 14 residues. The germline V and J ends were trimmed by 6 bases and 6 bases, with 15 bases remaining between them. The CDR3 protein is CASRRDPGIQPQHF. For the CDR3, the DNA is TGTGCCAGCAGAAGGGACCCGGGGATTCAGCCCCAGCATTTT.

The chain couples TRBV4-1 to TRBJ1-5; 9 nucleotides agree with TRBD1. CDR1 MGHRA and CDR2 YSYEKL come from the germline V gene. The CDR3 has 16 amino acids. The trim removed 4 bases at V and 1 base at J, leaving 5 bases unmatched. CDR3 in amino acids: CASSPQGALSNQPQHF. In nucleotides, the CDR3 is TGCGCCAGCAGCCCACAGGGGGCACTGAGCAATCAGCCCCAGCATTTT.

The chain joins TRBV6-5 to TRBJ1-5, with a weak D call TRBD1 (6 bases). Trimming stripped 6 bases from V and 1 base from J, with 13 bases between. Germline-derived CDR1 and CDR2 are MNHEY and SVGAGI. The CDR3 is 15 amino acids. This CDR3 is CASRVQGSSNQPQHF. The CDR3 nucleotides read TGTGCCAGCAGGGTCCAGGGGTCCAGCAATCAGCCCCAGCATTTT.

This sequence joins TRBV7-3 and TRBJ1-1, with D tentatively TRBD1 (5 bases). CDR3 length equals 11 residues. Germline CDR1 SGHTA, CDR2 FQGTGA. V was trimmed by 3 bases and J by 11 bases, leaving 10 bases between them. The CDR3 DNA reads as TGTGCCAGCAGCTTCCGGGGGGACGCTTTCTTT. Protein sequence: CASSFRGDAFF.

The chain recombines TRBV6-6 with TRBJ2-7; D may be TRBD2 (5 bases). The V gene lost 2 bases and the J gene lost 2 bases, with 10 bases spanning the gap. Germline V lookup: CDR1 MNHNY, CDR2 SVGAGI (reference sequence). The CDR3 consists of 14 residues. The CDR3 coding sequence is TGTGCCAGCAGTTACAAGGACTGGGCCTACGAGCAGTACTTC. Translation: CASSYKDWAYEQYF.

The J gene is TRBJ1-5, the V gene TRBV6-5, with D possibly TRBD1 on 6 matching bases. Per the germline V gene, CDR1 is MNHEY and CDR2 is SVGAGI. V gave up 6 bases and J gave up 2 bases, with 14 bases separating them. CDR3 length: 15 amino acids. Here the CDR3 DNA reads TGTGCCAGCAGAAGGGGGGGGCCGGGCAATCAGCCCCAGCATTTT. Translated, it gives CASRRGGPGNQPQHF.

The genes are TRBV6-6 and TRBJ1-5; D is perhaps TRBD1 (6 bases). Germline CDR1 MNHNY, CDR2 SVGAGI (reference sequence). Trimming stripped 2 bases from V and 3 bases from J, with 14 bases between. This CDR3 comprises 16 residues. The CDR3 spells CASSYGGAWDNQPQHF. CDR3 sequence (DNA): TGTGCCAGCAGTTACGGGGGGGCTTGGGACAATCAGCCCCAGCATTTT.

Note on this clone: One end of the junction is discordant with germline, which a read error may explain. This chain uses TRBV7-7 with TRBJ1-3; possibly TRBD1 for D (5 bases). CDR1 SSHAT and CDR2 FNYEAQ come from the germline V gene (reference sequence). This CDR3 spans 15 amino acids. The CDR3 protein is CASSLDRSAGNTIYF. Here the CDR3 DNA reads TGTGCTAGCAGCTTAGACAGATCCGCTGGAAACACCATATATTTT.

A single count supports this clone. In DNA form, the CDR3 reads TGTGCCAGCAGTTACTCGGGCAGAGACAATGAGCAGTTCTTC. Its protein product is CASSYSGRDNEQFF. This chain connects TRBV6-5 to TRBJ2-1; no clear D gene. The CDR3 totals 14 residues. CDR1 and CDR2 (germline): MNHEY, SVGAGI. V lost 0 bases to trimming and J lost 5 bases, with 8 bases between them.

The chain employs TRBV30 and TRBJ1-2, with D possibly TRBD1 on 5 matching bases. This CDR3 is built from 13 residues. In germline, CDR1 is GTSNPN, CDR2 SVGIG (reference sequence). The ends were cut back, 4 bases at V and 11 bases at J, with 20 bases in the middle. The CDR3 nucleotides read TGTGCCTGGAAAGGGGCAGGGCCCCAACGTTACACCTTC. Protein sequence: CAWKGAGPQRYTF.

This sequence joins TRBV18 and TRBJ2-1; 14 nucleotides align to TRBD2. The CDR3 contains 18 residues. CDR1 and CDR2 (germline): KGHSH, LQKENI. V was pared by 3 bases and J by 7 bases, with 11 bases of the junction left unmatched. CDR3: CASSPALTSGRARNEQFF. DNA of the CDR3: TGTGCCAGCTCACCGGCCCTGACTAGCGGGAGGGCCAGGAATGAGCAGTTCTTC. The full variable domain, with the rest looked up from reference TRBV18 and TRBJ2-1, is NAGVMQNPRHLVRRRGQEARLRCSPMKGHSHVYWYRQLPEEGLKFMVYLQKENIIDESGMPKERFSAEFPKEGPSILRIQQVVRGDSAAYFCASSPALTSGRARNEQFFGPGTRLTVL.